These 29 T cell receptor beta chains share one sample of origin, sequenced in a study of CD8+ T cells in alopecia areata. After isolation, RNA underwent reverse transcription to generate cDNA as the sequencing template. Assay used: immunoSEQ multiplex PCR; TCRdb lists only in-frame clones, some missing. The profile covers about 110,000 clones, none occurring a single time. The sequenced material came from lesional skin. The source is a C3H/HeJ mouse with alopecia areata. The strain's MHC type: H2-k.

As to this clone: Mouse gene names and germline throughout. The read gets to within 4 residues of the CDR3 end, and the germline J gene fills in the rest. The chain carries TRBV13-2 and TRBJ2-1, with unresolved D. This CDR3 comprises 14 residues. V was pared by 1 base and J by 1 base, with 6 bases between. CDR1 and CDR2 (germline): NNHNN, SYGAGS (reference sequence). The chain's CDR3 is CASGDLVNYAEQFF. Partial CDR3 DNA: TGTGCCAGCGGTGATCTGGTCAACTATGCT.

This clone came up a few times. Genes here carry mouse names. The read terminates 4 residues before the CDR3 end, so the remaining end is supplied by the germline J gene. The chain uses TRBV29 and TRBJ1-2; perhaps TRBD1 as D (6 bases). Germline V lookup: CDR1 MSHET, CDR2 SYDVDS. The length of the CDR3 is 14 residues. The germline V and J ends were trimmed by 6 bases and 0 bases, with 11 bases remaining between them. CDR3: CASRQGRSNSDYTF. CDR3 DNA, as far as it was read: TGTGCTAGCAGACAGGGACGGTCAAACTCC. Together with reference TRBV29 and TRBJ1-2, the CDR3 gives the full variable domain: DMKVTQMPRYLIKRMGENVLLECGQDMSHETMYWYRQDPGLGLQLIYISYDVDSNSEGDIPKGYRVSRKKREHFSLILDSAKTNQTSVYFCASRQGRSNSDYTFGSGTRLLVI.

About this clone itself: Gene names refer to mouse genes. Read sequence stops 4 residues before the CDR3 end, and the germline J gene provides the missing end. J is TRBJ2-1 and V is TRBV5, with 13 bases matching TRBD2. Germline V gene lookup returns CDR1 LGHNA and CDR2 YNLKQL (reference sequence). This CDR3 comprises 15 residues. V lost 4 bases and J lost 6; bases outside the gene matches: 3. The DNA read from the CDR3 is TGTGCCAGCAGCCCCCGGGACTGGGGGGGTGCT. Translated: CASSPRDWGGA. The complete CDR3 sequence is CASSPRDWGGAEQFF.

Only a few counts were recorded for this clone. The gene names given are mouse names. The part of the CDR3 DNA that was read is TGTGCCAGCAGCCAAGATAACATAAACACCGGG. Its translation is CASSQDNINTG. The full-length CDR3 reads as CASSQDNINTGQLYF. The V gene is TRBV5, the J gene TRBJ2-2; no clear D gene. The read stops 4 residues short of the end of the CDR3; the missing end is completed from the germline J gene. Germline CDR1 and CDR2: LGHNA and YNLKQL (reference sequence). The CDR3 is 15 residues long. Deletions cut 0 bases from V and 1 base from J, with 6 bases between.

Worth noting for this clone: The protein recorded in TCRdb does not match the translated DNA at residue 13; the protein presented here comes from translating the DNA. All gene names here are mouse names. Read data end 3 residues before the CDR3 end; the end is taken from the germline J gene. The rearrangement uses TRBV1 and TRBJ1-6; TRBD1 aligns across 9 bases. TRBJ1-6 is filed as an ORF, its function uncertain. Trimming removed 3 bases from V and 8 bases from J; junction bases left unmatched: 8. CDR1 and CDR2 (germline): NSQYPW, LRSPGD (reference sequence). CDR3 size: 16 residues. The CDR3 sequence: CTCSASRDRAYSPLYF. The CDR3 bases that were read are TGCACCTGCAGTGCGTCCCGGGACAGGGCGTATTCGCCC.

This clone appeared a few times. The genes and germline here are from mouse. The CDR3 end falls 4 residues outside the read, so it is completed with the germline J gene. The chain employs TRBV13-3 and TRBJ1-1; a possible D gene is TRBD1 (5 bases). The germline V gene encodes CDR1 NNHDY and CDR2 SYVADS. The CDR3 has 15 amino acids. Deletions cut 1 base from V and 0 bases from J, with 10 bases between. The CDR3 sequence is CASSDSGRANTEVFF. The sequenced CDR3 bases are TGTGCCAGCAGTGATAGCGGCAGGGCAAACACA.

In the case of this clone: Genes and germline come from the mouse. The CDR3 is cut off 4 residues early in the read; its end comes from the germline J gene. This chain connects TRBV1 to TRBJ2-3, with TRBD2 identical over 10 bases. Germline assignment: CDR1 NSQYPW and CDR2 LRSPGD (reference sequence). The CDR3 loop spans 16 amino acids. J gave up 4 bases and V 0 bases, and 4 bases lay outside the gene matches. Here the CDR3 reads CTCSADSGGAPETLYF. The sequenced CDR3 bases are TGCACCTGCAGTGCAGATTCTGGGGGGGCGCCAGAA.

This clone showed up just a few times. The genes and germline here are from mouse. Read sequence stops 4 residues before the CDR3 end, and the germline J gene provides the missing end. The rearrangement uses TRBV13-3 and TRBJ2-1; 8 bases align to TRBD2. CDR1 NNHDY and CDR2 SYVADS come from the germline V gene. The CDR3 contains 14 residues. The CDR3 loop reads CASSPWGAGAEQFF. The sequenced CDR3 bases are TGTGCCAGCAGTCCCTGGGGGGCGGGGGCT.

This clone was seen ten or more times. Mouse names are used for the genes. From the germline J gene comes the end of the CDR3, since the read stops 4 residues before it. The chain combines TRBV13-3 with TRBJ2-3, with D unclear. Germline V lookup: CDR1 NNHDY, CDR2 SYVADS. Trimming left V 3 bases short and J 0 bases short, with 11 bases between. The CDR3 length is 15 residues. The sequenced CDR3 bases are TGTGCCAGCAGTGTTACAAACCCTAGTGCAGAA. The encoded protein is CASSVTNPSAE. In full, the CDR3 is CASSVTNPSAETLYF.

This clone was recorded many times. The germline and genes are mouse ones. The CDR3 end falls 4 residues outside the read, so it is completed with the germline J gene. This chain joins TRBV1 and TRBJ2-1; D perhaps matches TRBD2 (6 bases). The germline CDR1 and CDR2 sequences are NSQYPW and LRSPGD (reference sequence). The V end was cut by 3 bases, the J end by 3 bases, with 12 bases between. The CDR3 covers 15 residues. CDR3: CTCSAGGESYAEQFF. The sequenced CDR3 bases are TGCACCTGCAGTGCTGGGGGAGAGAGCTATGCT.

Regarding this clone: Here the gene names and germline are mouse. The read is 4 residues too short to cover the CDR3 end, so that end is filled in from the germline J gene. The chain combines TRBV1 with TRBJ2-1; possible D gene TRBD2, 6 bases. The CDR3 length is 17 residues. Between the trimmed V and J ends, which lost 0 bases and 0 bases, there was a span of 12 bases. The germline gives CDR1 NSQYPW, CDR2 LRSPGD (reference sequence). CDR3 region: CTCSADIGGFNYAEQFF. The covered CDR3 bases are TGCACCTGCAGTGCAGATATTGGGGGATTTAACTATGCT.

The table lists this clone with a few counts. Gene names and germline match the mouse. The CDR3 end lies 4 residues beyond the end of the read and is filled in from the germline J gene. The chain carries TRBV5 and TRBJ2-5; 9 nucleotides agree with TRBD1. The V gene's germline CDR1 is LGHNA and CDR2 YNLKQL (reference sequence). The CDR3 totals 14 residues. CDR3 bases read: TGTGCCAGCAGCCAAGGGGACAGGGAAGAC. It encodes CASSQGDRED. The whole CDR3 region reads CASSQGDREDTQYF.

Points on this clone: The listed genes are named as in mouse. The read finishes 4 residues shy of the CDR3 end, and the germline J gene is used to complete it. The rearrangement uses TRBV13-3 and TRBJ2-4, with D possibly being TRBD1 (6 bases). CDR1 NNHDY and CDR2 SYVADS come from the germline V gene. CDR3 length: 16 residues. V lost 1 base and J 0 bases, leaving 12 bases between the germline ends. CDR3 DNA (partial): TGTGCCAGCAGTGATAGGGGGAAGGGAAGTCAAAAC. It yields the protein CASSDRGKGSQN. Given in full, the CDR3 is CASSDRGKGSQNTLYF.

There are a few counts of this clone. Any gene name here is a mouse gene name. The CDR3 end falls 4 residues outside the read, so it is completed with the germline J gene. V usage is TRBV1 and J usage is TRBJ2-5; D is unresolved. Germline lookup yields CDR1 NSQYPW and CDR2 LRSPGD (reference sequence). The CDR3 is 15 residues long. Trimming left V 0 bases short and J 0 bases short, with 7 bases between. CDR3 DNA, as far as it was read: TGCACCTGCAGTGCAGACACCTTTAACCAAGAC. This sequence encodes CTCSADTFNQD. The whole CDR3 sequence reads CTCSADTFNQDTQYF.

Regarding this clone: Gene names and germline refer to mouse. The read comes to an end 4 residues before the CDR3 does, leaving the germline J gene to fill in the end. The chain recombines TRBV1 with TRBJ2-1, with TRBD1 identical over 10 bases. The CDR3 is 17 residues long. The germline CDR1 and CDR2 sequences are NSQYPW and LRSPGD (reference sequence). V shed 3 bases, J shed 5 bases, and the junction held 10 bases outside the gene matches. The sequenced part of the CDR3 DNA is TGCACCTGCAGTGCCCCCTCGGGGACAGGGGAGGATGCT. Translated: CTCSAPSGTGEDA. In full, the CDR3 reads CTCSAPSGTGEDAEQFF.

As to this clone: Gene and germline names: mouse. Read coverage stops 4 residues before the CDR3 terminus; the germline J gene supplies the remainder. The chain is built from TRBV13-3 and TRBJ2-5, with 10 bases lining up with TRBD2. The germline V gene encodes CDR1 NNHDY and CDR2 SYVADS. After removal of 5 bases from V and 0 bases from J, the junction contained 6 bases not matched to a gene. This CDR3 has 16 residues. The CDR3 DNA, read in part, is TGTGCCAGCAGATCGGGACTGGGGATTAACCAAGAC. Encoded protein: CASRSGLGINQD. The entire CDR3 reads CASRSGLGINQDTQYF.

This clone was seen only a few times. The germline and genes are mouse ones. CDR3 protein: CASSIVRSNERLFF. The CDR3 bases that were read are TGTGCCAGCAGTATAGTCAGGTCCAACGAA. The rearrangement joins TRBV19 to TRBJ1-4; no definite D call. The sequence runs out 4 residues before the end of the CDR3; the remainder is reconstructed from the germline J gene. Germline CDR1 and CDR2: FNHDT and SITEND (reference sequence). Between the trimmed V and J ends, which lost 0 bases and 2 bases, there was a span of 5 bases. There are 14 residues in the CDR3.

About this clone: Gene names and germline refer to mouse. CDR3 loop: CASRLGDEQYF. The DNA read from the CDR3 is TGTGCCAGCAGACTGGGGGAT. The chain employs TRBV13-1 and TRBJ2-7, with 8 bases that match TRBD2. Read data end 4 residues before the CDR3 end; the end is taken from the germline J gene. Germline CDR1 NSHNY, CDR2 SYGAGN. CDR3 length equals 11 residues.

As concerns this clone: A mismatch at residue 11 separates the TCRdb protein from the translated DNA, so the protein presented here was translated from the DNA. Germline and genes: mouse. The read falls 3 residues short of the CDR3 end, and the missing part is taken from the germline J gene. This chain uses TRBV13-3 with TRBJ1-3; D ambiguous. The CDR3 extends over 14 amino acids. Germline V lookup: CDR1 NNHDY, CDR2 SYVADS. Trimming took 4 bases from V and 0 from J, leaving 8 bases between them. The CDR3 here is CASSQPDSGNTLYF. The CDR3 DNA, read in part, is TGTGCCAGCAGTCAACCTGATTCTGGAAATACG. Full variable domain (rest looked up from reference TRBV13-3 and TRBJ1-3): EAAVTQSPRSKVAVTGGKVTLSCHQTNNHDYMYWYRQDTGHGLRLIHYSYVADSTEKGDIPDGYKASRPSQENFSLILELASLSQTAVYFCASSQPDSGNTLYFGEGSRLIVV.

Details on this clone: The protein listed by TCRdb differs at residue 13 from the translated DNA, so the DNA translation is shown. Any gene name here is a mouse gene name. Sequencing ends 3 residues short of the CDR3 end; the germline J gene provides the rest. The rearrangement uses TRBV19 and TRBJ1-6; D is possibly TRBD1 (6 bases). TRBJ1-6 is designated an ORF whose function remains uncertain. The germline V and J ends were trimmed by 1 base and 0 bases, with 8 bases remaining between them. Looked up from germline, CDR1 is FNHDT and CDR2 is SITEND (reference sequence). This CDR3 is 16 amino acids long. CDR3 DNA, as far as it was read: TGTGCCAGCAGTATAAGGGGGATTTCCTATAATTCGCCC. It codes for CASSIRGISYNSP. The whole CDR3 protein is CASSIRGISYNSPLYF.

Remarks on this clone: Gene and germline names: mouse. The read finishes 4 residues shy of the CDR3 end, and the germline J gene is used to complete it. The rearrangement uses TRBV19 and TRBJ1-1, with D possibly matching TRBD1 (5 bases). This CDR3 has 12 residues. V was trimmed by 9 bases and J by 0 bases, leaving 9 bases between them. CDR1 and CDR2 (germline): FNHDT, SITEND (reference sequence). The CDR3 spells CATQVANTEVFF. The CDR3 DNA, read in part, is TGTGCCACACAGGTCGCAAACACA. The full variable domain, rest sourced from reference TRBV19 and TRBJ1-1, is GGIITQTPKFLIGQEGQKLTLKCQQNFNHDTMYWYRQDSGKGLRLIYYSITENDLQKGDLSEGYDASREKKSSFSLTVTSAQKNEMAVFLCATQVANTEVFFGKGTRLTVV.

As regards this clone: Mouse germline and gene names are used. The CDR3 extends 4 residues past the end of the read, so its final part is completed from the germline J gene. J is TRBJ2-2 and V is TRBV17, with D tentatively TRBD1 (6 bases). Germline values: CDR1 MNHDT, CDR2 YYDKIL. This CDR3 comprises 16 residues. Trimming removed 4 bases at V and 1 base at J, with 13 bases between. The chain's CDR3 is CASSNTGTRNTGQLYF. Partial CDR3 DNA: TGTGCTAGCAGTAACACCGGGACAAGAAACACCGGG.

As for this clone: Genes and germline are mouse. The CDR3 end falls 4 residues outside the read, so it is completed with the germline J gene. The chain links TRBV13-3 to TRBJ1-1; D unclear. Germline CDR1 and CDR2: NNHDY and SYVADS. The V and J ends lost 3 bases and 0 bases respectively, with 9 bases between them. The CDR3 contains 14 residues. The CDR3 loop is CASSVPGANTEVFF. CDR3 bases read: TGTGCCAGCAGTGTCCCAGGAGCAAACACA.

On this clone: Gene names denote mouse genes. The CDR3 extends 4 residues past the end of the read, so its final part is completed from the germline J gene. V and J are TRBV19 and TRBJ2-7; 10 bases are shared with TRBD1. Per the germline V gene, CDR1 is FNHDT and CDR2 is SITEND (reference sequence). The CDR3 contains 15 residues. The CDR3 DNA, read in part, is TGTGCCAGCAGTTCCCCCGGGACAGGGGCTTAT. It codes for CASSSPGTGAY. The CDR3 reads in full as CASSSPGTGAYEQYF.

In the case of this clone: The genes are named according to mouse. The read comes to an end 4 residues before the CDR3 does, leaving the germline J gene to fill in the end. V gene TRBV16 combines with J gene TRBJ2-1, with 7 bases that match TRBD1. Losses at the gene ends were 5 bases for V and 1 base for J; bases not matched to a gene: 5. Germline CDR1 SGHSA, CDR2 FRNQAP. This CDR3 comprises 15 residues. The sequenced CDR3 bases are TGTGCAAGCAGCCCTCTGGGACAGAACTATGCT. Translating it yields CASSPLGQNYA. The full-length CDR3 reads as CASSPLGQNYAEQFF.

This clone was detected only a few times. Genes here carry mouse names. The CDR3 end is not reached by the read, which stops 4 residues before it; the germline J gene fills it in. The chain couples TRBV19 to TRBJ2-1; 11 nucleotides match TRBD2. This CDR3 region has 14 residues. Germline assignment: CDR1 FNHDT and CDR2 SITEND (reference sequence). CDR3 loop: CASSLGTGGAEQFF. CDR3 bases read: TGTGCCAGCAGTCTCGGGACTGGGGGAGCT.

In its sample, this clone was seen a few times. The gene names given are mouse names. The read ends 4 residues before the CDR3 terminus; that terminus is restored from the germline J gene. This chain uses TRBV1 with TRBJ1-2; D unclear. Germline loops: CDR1 NSQYPW, CDR2 LRSPGD (reference sequence). This CDR3 is built from 15 residues. V was clipped by 0 bases and J by 0 bases, with 8 bases between them. This CDR3 reads CTCSADSSPNSDYTF. Incomplete CDR3 DNA: TGCACCTGCAGTGCAGATAGCAGTCCAAACTCC. Based on the CDR3 plus reference TRBV1 and TRBJ1-2, the full variable domain is VTLLEQNPRWRLVPRGQAVNLRCILKNSQYPWMSWYQQDLQKQLQWLFTLRSPGDKEVKSLPGADYLATRVTDTELRLQVANMSQGRTLYCTCSADSSPNSDYTFGSGTRLLVI.

As concerns this clone: The protein in this entry is translated from the DNA; at residue 12 it differs from the protein listed in TCRdb. Genes and germline are mouse. Read sequence stops 3 residues before the CDR3 end, and the germline J gene provides the missing end. V usage is TRBV13-1 and J usage is TRBJ1-3; D possibly corresponds to TRBD1 (6 bases). There are 15 residues in the CDR3. Germline-derived CDR1 and CDR2 are NSHNY and SYGAGN. Trimming shortened V by 0 bases and J by 3 bases, and 10 bases separated the two germline ends. CDR3 sequence: CASSDGGGLGNTLYF. The covered CDR3 bases are TGTGCCAGCAGTGATGGGGGGGGGCTTGGAAATACG.

This clone showed up just a few times. At residue 12, the TCRdb amino acid sequence and the translated nucleotide sequence differ, so the protein here is the DNA translation. Any gene name here is a mouse gene name. With the read ending 3 residues before the CDR3 end, the germline J gene is used to fill in that end. V and J are TRBV13-3 and TRBJ1-6, with D tentatively TRBD1 (6 bases). TRBJ1-6 has ORF status, its function being uncertain. The CDR3 length is 15 residues. V was pared by 0 bases and J by 7 bases, with 11 bases between. CDR1 and CDR2 from the germline V gene are NNHDY and SYVADS. The sequenced CDR3 bases are TGTGCCAGCAGTGATGCCGAGGGGGGGAATTCGCCC. Amino acids: CASSDAEGGNSP. The complete CDR3 protein is CASSDAEGGNSPLYF.